This TCR beta chain originates from a study of cytomegalovirus exposure and HLA in healthy donors. Study-wide results and limits: Some 17,000 TCR beta sequences were associated with HLA alleles at 0.05 false discovery rate in a later analysis.

PCR was performed using 60 Vbeta and 13 Jbeta primers. TCRdb's table, derived via immunoSEQ multiplex PCR, lists solely in-frame clones and lacks some. The table records around 140,000 clones, more than 70% of them present only once. With respect to this clone: What it binds is not known.

Germline-derived CDR1 and CDR2 are SGHRS and YFSETQ. The CDR3 sequence is 14 residues long. The J segment lost 8 bases and the V segment lost 4 bases, leaving 7 bases of the junction unmatched. The sequencing input was PBMCs. This clonotype was obtained from a woman aged 55-69 years in good health and CMV-seronegative. The V gene is TRBV5-1, the J gene TRBJ2-1; 9 bases match TRBD1. The CDR3 here is CASSRDRDRYEQFF. The DNA of the CDR3 is TGCGCCAGCAGCCGGGACAGGGACAGGTATGAGCAGTTCTTC. The variable domain in full, with the rest retrieved from reference TRBV5-1 and TRBJ2-1, is KAGVTQTPRYLIKTRGQQVTLSCSPISGHRSVSWYQQTPGQGLQFLFEYFSETQRNKGNFPGRFSGRQFSNSRSEMNVSTLELGDSALYLCASSRDRDRYEQFFGPGTRLTVL.